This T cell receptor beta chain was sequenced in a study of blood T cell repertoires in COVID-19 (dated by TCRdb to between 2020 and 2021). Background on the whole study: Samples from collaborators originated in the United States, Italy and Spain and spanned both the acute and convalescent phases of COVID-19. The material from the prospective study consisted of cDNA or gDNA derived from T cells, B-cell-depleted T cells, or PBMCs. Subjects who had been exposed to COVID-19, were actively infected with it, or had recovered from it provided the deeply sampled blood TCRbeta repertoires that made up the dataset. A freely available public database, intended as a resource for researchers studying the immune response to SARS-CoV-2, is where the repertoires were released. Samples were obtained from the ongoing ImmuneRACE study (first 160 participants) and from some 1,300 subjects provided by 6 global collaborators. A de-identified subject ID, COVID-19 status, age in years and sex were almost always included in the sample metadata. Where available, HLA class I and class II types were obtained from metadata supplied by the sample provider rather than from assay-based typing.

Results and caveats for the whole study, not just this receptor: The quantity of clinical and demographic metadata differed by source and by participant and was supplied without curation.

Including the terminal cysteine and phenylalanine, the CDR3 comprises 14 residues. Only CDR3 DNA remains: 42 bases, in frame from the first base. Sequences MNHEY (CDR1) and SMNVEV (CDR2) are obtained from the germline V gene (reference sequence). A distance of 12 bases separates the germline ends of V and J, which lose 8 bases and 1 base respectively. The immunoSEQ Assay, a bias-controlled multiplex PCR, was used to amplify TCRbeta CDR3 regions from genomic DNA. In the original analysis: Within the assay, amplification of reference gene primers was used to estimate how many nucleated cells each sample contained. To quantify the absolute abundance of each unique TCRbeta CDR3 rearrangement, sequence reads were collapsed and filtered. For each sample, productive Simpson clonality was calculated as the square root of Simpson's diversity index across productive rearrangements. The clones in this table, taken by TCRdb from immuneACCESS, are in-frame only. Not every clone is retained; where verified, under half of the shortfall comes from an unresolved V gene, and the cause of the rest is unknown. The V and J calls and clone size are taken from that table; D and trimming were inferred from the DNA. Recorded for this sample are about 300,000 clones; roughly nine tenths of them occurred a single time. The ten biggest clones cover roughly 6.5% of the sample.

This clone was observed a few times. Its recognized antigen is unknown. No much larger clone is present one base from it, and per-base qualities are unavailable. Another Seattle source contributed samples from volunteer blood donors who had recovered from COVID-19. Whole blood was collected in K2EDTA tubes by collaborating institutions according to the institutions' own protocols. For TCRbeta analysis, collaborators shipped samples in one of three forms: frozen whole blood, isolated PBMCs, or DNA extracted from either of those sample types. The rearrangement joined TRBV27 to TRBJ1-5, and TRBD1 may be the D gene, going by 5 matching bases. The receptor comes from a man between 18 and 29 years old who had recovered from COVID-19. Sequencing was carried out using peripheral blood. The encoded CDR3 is CASSPKGSNQPQHF. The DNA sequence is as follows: TGTGCCAGCTCCCCTAAGGGGAGCAATCAGCCCCAGCATTTT.